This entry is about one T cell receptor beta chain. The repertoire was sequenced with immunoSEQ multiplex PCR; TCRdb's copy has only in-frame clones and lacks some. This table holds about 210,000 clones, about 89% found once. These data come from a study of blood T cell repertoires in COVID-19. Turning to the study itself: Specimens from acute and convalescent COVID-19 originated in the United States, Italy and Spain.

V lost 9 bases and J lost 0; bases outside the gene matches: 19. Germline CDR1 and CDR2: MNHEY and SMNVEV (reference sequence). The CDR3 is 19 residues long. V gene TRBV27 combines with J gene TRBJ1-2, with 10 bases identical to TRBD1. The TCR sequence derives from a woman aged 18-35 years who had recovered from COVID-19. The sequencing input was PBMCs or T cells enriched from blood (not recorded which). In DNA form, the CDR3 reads TGTGCCAGTAAAACCCTAGGGGGGGACAGGGGACTAGCTAACTATGGCTACACCTTC. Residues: CASKTLGGDRGLANYGYTF.